Sequencing of this T cell receptor (beta chain) was carried out in a study of T cell responses to AZD1222 COVID-19 vaccine. The assay was immunoSEQ multiplex PCR, and TCRdb's table has in-frame clones only and misses some. Of approximately 110,000 clones detected, approximately 88% appear once; the ten largest clones hold 4.2%. The V gene lost 4 bases and the J gene lost 3 bases, with 3 bases spanning the gap. The CDR3 contains 12 residues. With respect to this clone: The antigen is undetermined.

Study results and caveats: Targets within unmutated variant regions were reportedly found for nearly half of spike-specific TCRs.

The chain links TRBV12-3 or TRBV12-4 to TRBJ1-4; no reliable D call. The TCR comes from an adult in good health. Sample: peripheral blood, taken on day 0 of AZD1222 vaccination. The CDR3: CASSWPNEKLFF. As DNA, the CDR3 is TGTGCCAGCAGTTGGCCTAATGAAAAACTGTTTTTT.